The clone carrying this T cell receptor beta chain was found a few times. Its target is unknown. A read error is possible here, since a much larger clone lies one base away. Other nucleotide sequences in the sample specify the same CDR3. The record originates from a study of metastatic and nonmetastatic thyroid tumors. Thyroid surgery took place with no prior treatment in any patient. Findings of the study overall: It was reported that TCR beta diversity was significantly higher in malignant thyroid tumors than benign nodules, in blood and tumor.

The germline gives CDR1 MDHEN, CDR2 SYDVKM. This CDR3 has 15 amino acids. With 10 bases removed from V and 4 bases from J, the gap between germline ends came to 21 bases. Original analysis: What underpinned the distant-metastasis classifier for papillary thyroid cancer was the set of CDR3 differences across clinicopathological groups. TCRdb reanalyzed the PCR reads with MiXCR. TCRdb, not the original authors, processed these V and J calls. The sample consists of 15,000 to 20,000 clones, 15% to 19% of them appearing once. This TCR was sampled from a female donor with papillary thyroid cancer or a benign thyroid nodule (not recorded which). Some clones in this sample may be carry-over from other donors' samples. Input material: blood. The chain employs TRBV28 and TRBJ2-3; maybe TRBD1 (6 bases). CDR3 sequence reads: CATTRSGDGADTQYF. The DNA for the CDR3 is TGTGCCACCACCCGGTCAGGGGATGGGGCAGATACGCAGTATTTT.